This section outlines one T cell receptor (beta chain) sequence together with its context. Its antigen remains unidentified. Clones were read by immunoSEQ multiplex PCR, and TCRdb kept only the in-frame ones, dropping some. Seen here are approximately 80,000 clones, approximately 85% observed once, and the top ten hold roughly 3.2%. The data stem from a study of T cell responses to AZD1222 COVID-19 vaccine. Study results and limitations: The repertoires were collected only after the peak T cell response. Donor demographics were predominantly white British with a female majority; clonal diversity may be underestimated.

Samples with a second dose at about 4 or about 12 weeks were pooled together. The sequence derives from an adult who received the AZD1222 COVID-19 vaccine. The input for sequencing was peripheral blood, taken 28 days after the second AZD1222 dose.

The CDR3 sequence is CASSIRTSGGLSSYNEQFF. The CDR3 DNA reads as TGTGCCAGCAGTATACGGACTAGCGGGGGGCTAAGCTCCTACAATGAGCAGTTCTTC. This chain joins TRBV27 and TRBJ2-1; TRBD2 matches 14 bases. This CDR3 is 19 amino acids long. The junction had 9 bases not matched to a gene; V was cut back by 5 bases and J by 0 bases. The V gene's germline CDR1 is MNHEY and CDR2 SMNVEV (reference sequence).